This TCR beta chain was sequenced during a study of cytomegalovirus exposure and HLA in healthy donors. V gave up 5 bases and J gave up 5 bases, with 12 bases separating them. The CDR3 runs to 13 residues. In germline, CDR1 is MNHEY, CDR2 SVGAGI. The method was immunoSEQ multiplex PCR; TCRdb's version includes in-frame clones alone and lacks a portion of them. The table has approximately 160,000 clones, under 95% seen once. This receptor was obtained from a woman between 18 and 29 years old in good health and CMV-seropositive. V gene TRBV6-5 combines with J gene TRBJ2-5, with D possibly being TRBD1 (7 bases). The sample was PBMCs. As DNA, the CDR3 is TGTGCCAGCAGTCGCTCAGGGGGGGAGACCCAGTACTTC. Its translation is CASSRSGGETQYF.